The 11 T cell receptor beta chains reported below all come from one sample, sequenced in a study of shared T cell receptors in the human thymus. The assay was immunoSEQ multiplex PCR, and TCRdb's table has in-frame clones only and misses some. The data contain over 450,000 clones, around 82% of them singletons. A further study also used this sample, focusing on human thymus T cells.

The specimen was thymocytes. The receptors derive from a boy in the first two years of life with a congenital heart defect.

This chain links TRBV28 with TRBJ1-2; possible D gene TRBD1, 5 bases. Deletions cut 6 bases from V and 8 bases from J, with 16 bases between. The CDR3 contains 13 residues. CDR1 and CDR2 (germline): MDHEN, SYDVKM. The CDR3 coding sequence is TGTGCCAGCAGGCCCCGCGGGGCCCCGGGCTACACCTTC. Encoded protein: CASRPRGAPGYTF.

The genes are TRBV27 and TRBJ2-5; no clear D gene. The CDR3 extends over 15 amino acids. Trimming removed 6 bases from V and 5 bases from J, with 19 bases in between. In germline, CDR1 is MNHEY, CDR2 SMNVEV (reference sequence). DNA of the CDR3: TGTGCCAGCAGCCAAACGCCACATACATTTGAGACCCAGTACTTC. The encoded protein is CASSQTPHTFETQYF.

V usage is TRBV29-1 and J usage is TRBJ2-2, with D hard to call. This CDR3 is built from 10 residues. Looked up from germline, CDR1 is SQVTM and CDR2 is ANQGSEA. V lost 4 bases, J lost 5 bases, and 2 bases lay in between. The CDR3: CSVATGELFF. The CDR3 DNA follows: TGCAGCGTTGCTACCGGGGAGCTGTTTTTT.

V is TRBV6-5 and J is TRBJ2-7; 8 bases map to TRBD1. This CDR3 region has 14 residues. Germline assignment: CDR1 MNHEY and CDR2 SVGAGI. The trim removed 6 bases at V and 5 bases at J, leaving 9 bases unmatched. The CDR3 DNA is TGTGCCAGCAGCCCCGGACAGGGATTCGACGAGCAGTACTTC. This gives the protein CASSPGQGFDEQYF.

The CDR3 DNA reads TGCAGCGCCACACTCACACAGGGATCCTATGGCTACACCTTC. This sequence encodes CSATLTQGSYGYTF. The chain uses TRBV29-1 and TRBJ1-2; D is possibly TRBD1 (6 bases). The CDR3 is made up of 14 amino acids. V was shortened by 7 bases and J by 4 bases, with 19 bases between the two germline ends. The germline CDR1 and CDR2 sequences are SQVTM and ANQGSEA.

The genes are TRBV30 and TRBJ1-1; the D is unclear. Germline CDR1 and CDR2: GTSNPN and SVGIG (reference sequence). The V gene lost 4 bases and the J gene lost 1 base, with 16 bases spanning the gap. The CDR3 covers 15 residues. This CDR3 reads CAWIDGLVRNTEAFF. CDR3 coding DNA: TGTGCCTGGATTGACGGGTTGGTCAGGAACACTGAAGCTTTCTTT.

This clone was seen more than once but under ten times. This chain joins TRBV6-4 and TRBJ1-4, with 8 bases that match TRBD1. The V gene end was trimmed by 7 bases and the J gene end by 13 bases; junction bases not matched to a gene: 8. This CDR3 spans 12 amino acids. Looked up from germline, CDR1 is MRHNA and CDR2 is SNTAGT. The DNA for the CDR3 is TGTGCCAGCAATCTGACAGGGGAGGGACTGTTTTTT. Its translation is CASNLTGEGLFF.

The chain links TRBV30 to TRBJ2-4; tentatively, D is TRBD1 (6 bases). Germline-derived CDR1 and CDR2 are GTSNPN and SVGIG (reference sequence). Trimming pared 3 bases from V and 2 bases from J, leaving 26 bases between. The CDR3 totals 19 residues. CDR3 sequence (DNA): TGTGCCTGGAGGCATTACCCGACAGGCTGGAACTTATCCAAAAACATTCAGTACTTC. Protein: CAWRHYPTGWNLSKNIQYF.

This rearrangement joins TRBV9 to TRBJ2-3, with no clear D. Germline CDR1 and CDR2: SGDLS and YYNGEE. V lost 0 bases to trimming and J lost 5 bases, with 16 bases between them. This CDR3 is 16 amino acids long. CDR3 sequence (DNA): TGTGCCAGCAGCGTAGGGCGGCCGAATTCCAGAGATACGCAGTATTTT. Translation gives CASSVGRPNSRDTQYF.

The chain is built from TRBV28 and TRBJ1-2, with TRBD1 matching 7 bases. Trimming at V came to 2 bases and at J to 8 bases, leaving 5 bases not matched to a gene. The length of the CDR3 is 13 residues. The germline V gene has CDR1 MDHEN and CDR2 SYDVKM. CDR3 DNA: TGTGCCAGCAGTTTAGGGGACAGAGGGGGCTACACCTTC. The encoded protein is CASSLGDRGGYTF.

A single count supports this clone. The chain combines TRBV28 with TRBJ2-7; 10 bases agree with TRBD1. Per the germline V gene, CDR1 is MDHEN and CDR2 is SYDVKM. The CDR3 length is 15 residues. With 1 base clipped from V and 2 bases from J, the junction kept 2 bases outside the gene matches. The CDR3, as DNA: TGTGCCAGCAGTTTATTGGGACAGGGGCCCTACGAGCAGTACTTC. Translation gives CASSLLGQGPYEQYF.